The present T cell receptor (beta chain) was sequenced within a study of CD4 T cells in relation to SARS-CoV-2 and coronaviruses. Clones were read by immunoSEQ multiplex PCR, and TCRdb kept only the in-frame ones, dropping some. The sample lists approximately 70,000 clones, just over 90% occurring once. The V end was cut by 0 bases, the J end by 9 bases, with 15 bases between. There are 15 residues in the CDR3. The unexposed donors gave CD4+ T cells in about 2011-2019, prior to COVID-19. The clonotype was recovered from a human donor in good health. The chain employs TRBV23-1 and TRBJ2-1, with D perhaps TRBD1 or TRBD2 (5 bases each). TRBV23-1 is annotated as an ORF whose role is uncertain. The sequencing sample was made of naive CD4+ T cells from PBMCs. The subset: naive CD4+ T cells isolated by negative enrichment. The CDR3 reads CASSQSKGGGPEQFF. CDR3 coding DNA: TGCGCCAGCAGTCAATCGAAAGGTGGGGGACCTGAGCAGTTCTTC.